These 20 T cell receptor beta chains originate from one sample sequenced in a study of shared clonotypes between healthy human individuals. Sequenced by immunoSEQ multiplex PCR; TCRdb stores in-frame clones only, minus some. The sample shows 550,000 to 850,000 clones, around two thirds of them seen only once. Sequenced sample: memory CD4+ T cells sorted from blood. The subset: CD45RA-negative fraction. These receptors were taken from a woman in her twenties or thirties in good health.

V usage is TRBV19 and J usage is TRBJ1-1; D ambiguous. V shed 7 bases and J shed 7 bases, with 19 bases lying between them. This CDR3 has 14 amino acids. The V gene's germline CDR1 is LNHDA and CDR2 SQIVND (reference sequence). The CDR3, as DNA: TGTGCCAGTAAACGGTCTGATACGTTGGGTGAAGCTTTCTTT. Amino acids: CASKRSDTLGEAFF.

Concerning this clone: Other DNA variants within this sample encode the same CDR3. The chain joins TRBV28 to TRBJ2-7; TRBD1 or TRBD2 may be the D gene (5 bases each). V lost 5 bases, J lost 2 bases, and 10 bases lay in between. This CDR3 contains 13 residues. Germline V gene data show CDR1 as MDHEN and CDR2 as SYDVKM. CDR3 residues: CASSPGPTYEQYF. The CDR3 coding sequence is TGTGCCAGCAGTCCGGGGCCCACCTACGAGCAGTACTTC.

V usage is TRBV27 and J usage is TRBJ2-3; 10 bases are shared with TRBD2. The CDR3 has 17 amino acids. From germline, CDR1 is MNHEY and CDR2 SMNVEV (reference sequence). V trimming: 5 bases; J trimming: 2 bases; junction bases outside the gene matches: 10. CDR3 in amino acids: CASSQGASGGHTDTQYF. The DNA of the CDR3 is TGTGCCAGCAGTCAGGGGGCTAGCGGGGGACACACAGATACGCAGTATTTT.

The chain joins TRBV28 to TRBJ1-5, with TRBD1 as a possible D gene (6 bases). The CDR3 contains 13 residues. Trimming removed 5 bases from V and 8 bases from J, with 13 bases in between. Germline V gives CDR1 MDHEN, CDR2 SYDVKM. CDR3 in amino acids: CASSGGGQKPQHF. CDR3 in DNA: TGTGCCAGCAGTGGTGGGGGGCAGAAGCCCCAGCATTTT.

This sequence joins TRBV28 and TRBJ1-2; 12 nucleotides align to TRBD1. V was pared by 5 bases and J by 7 bases, with 14 bases of the junction left unmatched. The CDR3 extends over 17 amino acids. Germline V gene lookup returns CDR1 MDHEN and CDR2 SYDVKM. The CDR3 bases are TGTGCCAGCAGTCCGCCCCTCCGGGACAGGGGGCTTCGTGGCTACACCTTC. This gives the protein CASSPPLRDRGLRGYTF.

This clone was observed a handful of times. V is TRBV30 and J is TRBJ2-2; D remains unclear. Trimming left V 4 bases short and J 8 bases short, with 8 bases between. CDR1 is GTSNPN, CDR2 SVGIG, per germline (reference sequence). The CDR3 sequence is 11 residues long. In nucleotides, the CDR3 is TGTGCCTGGAATCTAGGGGGGGAGCTGTTTTTT. Amino acid sequence: CAWNLGGELFF.

This clone has a handful of counts. This rearrangement joins TRBV7-2 to TRBJ2-2; weak D call: TRBD2 (6 bases). The V and J ends lost 5 bases and 3 bases respectively, with 13 bases between them. The germline V gene encodes CDR1 SGHTA and CDR2 FQGNSA. This CDR3 is 15 amino acids long. In DNA, the CDR3 is TGTGCCAGCAGCCTCCGGGACTTCCACACCGGGGAGCTGTTTTTT. Its translation is CASSLRDFHTGELFF.

The gene calls are TRBV4-1 and TRBJ2-3; no clear D. Trimming cost V 2 bases and J 2 bases, with 5 bases left between them. Per the germline V gene, CDR1 is MGHRA and CDR2 is YSYEKL. The CDR3 covers 13 residues. The CDR3 sequence: CASSQTNTDTQYF. CDR3 in DNA: TGCGCCAGCAGCCAAACCAACACAGATACGCAGTATTTT.

This chain connects TRBV5-6 to TRBJ2-2; D is ambiguous. From germline, CDR1 is SGHDT and CDR2 YYEEEE. Trimming took 1 base from V and 8 from J, leaving 12 bases between them. The CDR3 covers 14 residues. The CDR3, as DNA: TGTGCCAGCAGCTTGTATGGGGTTGCGGGGGAGCTGTTTTTT. As protein: CASSLYGVAGELFF.

V is TRBV6-5 and J is TRBJ1-2; the match to TRBD1 covers 11 bases. This CDR3 has 15 residues. CDR1 MNHEY and CDR2 SVGAGI come from the germline V gene. With 4 bases clipped from V and 7 bases from J, the junction kept 8 bases outside the gene matches. The CDR3 region is CASSSDRGRGGGYTF. The DNA of the CDR3 is TGTGCCAGCAGTTCGGACAGGGGGCGCGGGGGTGGCTACACCTTC.

The gene calls are TRBV27 and TRBJ2-7; no reliable D call. Trimming stripped 4 bases from V and 2 bases from J, with 15 bases between. CDR3 length: 15 residues. Germline V lookup: CDR1 MNHEY, CDR2 SMNVEV (reference sequence). Written as DNA, the CDR3 is TGTGCCAGCAGTTCGAGACCGACCATCCCCTACGAGCAGTACTTC. It codes for CASSSRPTIPYEQYF.

This clone was seen a single time. The chain couples TRBV29-1 to TRBJ2-7, with D perhaps matching TRBD1 or TRBD2 (5 bases each). Germline V gene lookup returns CDR1 SQVTM and CDR2 ANQGSEA. V shed 4 bases and J shed 7 bases, with 17 bases lying between them. The CDR3 length is 13 residues. The CDR3 nucleotides are TGCAGCGTTGGAAGGGACCTGGGTGGGGAGCAGTACTTC. The encoded protein is CSVGRDLGGEQYF.

This clone appeared a single time. The V call is TRBV27, the J call TRBJ2-7, with 9 positions matching TRBD1. The CDR3 contains 15 residues. The V and J ends lost 2 bases and 3 bases, in that order; junction bases with no gene match: 5. CDR1 is MNHEY and CDR2 is SMNVEV in the germline V gene (reference sequence). CDR3 nucleotides: TGTGCCAGCAGTTTAACAGGGGGCGAAATCTACGAGCAGTACTTC. Encoded protein: CASSLTGGEIYEQYF.

The chain recombines TRBV4-1 with TRBJ1-5; D is unresolved. The germline V gene encodes CDR1 MGHRA and CDR2 YSYEKL. The CDR3 is 16 residues long. Trimming left V 1 base short and J 6 bases short, with 16 bases between. The CDR3 here is CASSQAVGQAGQPQHF. The CDR3 bases are TGCGCCAGCAGCCAAGCCGTGGGCCAGGCGGGTCAGCCCCAGCATTTT.

The CDR3: CASSVFEMAGEQYF. CDR3 in DNA: TGTGCCAGCAGTGTGTTTGAGATGGCGGGTGAGCAGTACTTC. The chain employs TRBV6-1 and TRBJ2-7; maybe TRBD2 (5 bases). Trimming cost V 4 bases and J 7 bases, with 17 bases left between them. Germline CDR1 reads MNHNS; CDR2 reads SASEGT. The CDR3 extends over 14 amino acids.

The chain carries TRBV30 and TRBJ2-4; perhaps TRBD2 as D (5 bases). CDR1 is GTSNPN and CDR2 is SVGIG in the germline V gene (reference sequence). The CDR3 has 18 amino acids. Deletions cut 4 bases from V and 6 bases from J, with 28 bases between. The DNA for the CDR3 is TGTGCCTGGACCCCGGGTGTTAGGGTAATGGTGGCGGGAAACATTCAGTACTTC. This gives the protein CAWTPGVRVMVAGNIQYF. Together with reference TRBV30 and TRBJ2-4, the CDR3 gives the full variable domain: SQTIHQWPATLVQPVGSPLSLECTVEGTSNPNLYWYRQAAGRGLQLLFYSVGIGQISSEVPQNLSASRPQDRQFILSSKKLLLSDSGFYLCAWTPGVRVMVAGNIQYFGAGTRLSVL.

The chain recombines TRBV14 with TRBJ2-7; TRBD2 agrees at 14 bases. CDR3 length: 15 residues. The V gene end was trimmed by 4 bases and the J gene end by 5 bases; junction bases not matched to a gene: 4. Germline CDR1 is SGHDN and CDR2 is FVKESK. The CDR3 DNA reads as TGTGCCAGCAGCCGCGTGGGACTAGCGGGAGACGAGCAGTACTTC. This gives the protein CASSRVGLAGDEQYF.

The V call is TRBV19, the J call TRBJ2-7; TRBD1 matches 7 bases. The germline V gene has CDR1 LNHDA and CDR2 SQIVND (reference sequence). CDR3 length: 14 amino acids. V gave up 4 bases and J gave up 6 bases; unmatched junction bases: 9. CDR3 coding DNA: TGTGCCAGTAGTACCACACAGGGGTATAGCGAGCAGTACTTC. It yields the protein CASSTTQGYSEQYF.

This chain links TRBV15 with TRBJ2-3, with D unclear. The CDR3 runs to 16 residues. Germline V CDR1 and CDR2: LNHNV, YYDKDF (reference sequence). V was trimmed by 1 base and J by 2 bases, leaving 13 bases between them. The chain's CDR3 is CATSRGAAIDTDTQYF. As DNA, the CDR3 is TGTGCCACCAGCAGAGGCGCCGCCATCGACACAGATACGCAGTATTTT.

CDR3 nucleotides: TGTGCCAGCAGACCACGGACAGGGTCGAAGGAGATGGGCTACACCTTC. Its translation is CASRPRTGSKEMGYTF. The chain uses TRBV27 and TRBJ1-2; 8 nucleotides agree with TRBD1. This CDR3 is built from 16 residues. After removal of 6 bases from V and 8 bases from J, the junction contained 17 bases not matched to a gene. CDR1 and CDR2 (germline): MNHEY, SMNVEV (reference sequence).